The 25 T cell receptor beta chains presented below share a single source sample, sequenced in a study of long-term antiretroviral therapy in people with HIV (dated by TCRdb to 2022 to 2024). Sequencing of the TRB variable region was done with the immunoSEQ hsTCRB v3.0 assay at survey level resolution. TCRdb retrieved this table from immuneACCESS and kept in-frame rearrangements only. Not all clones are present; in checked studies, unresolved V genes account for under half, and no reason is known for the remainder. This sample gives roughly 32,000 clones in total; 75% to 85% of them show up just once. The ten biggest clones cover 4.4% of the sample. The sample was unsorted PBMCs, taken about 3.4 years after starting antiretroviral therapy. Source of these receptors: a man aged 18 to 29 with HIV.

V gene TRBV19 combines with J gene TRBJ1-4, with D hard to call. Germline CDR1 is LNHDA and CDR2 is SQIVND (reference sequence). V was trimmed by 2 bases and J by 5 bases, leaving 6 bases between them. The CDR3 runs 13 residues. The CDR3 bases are TGTGCCAGTAGTATACCGACAAATGAAAAACTGTTTTTT. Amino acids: CASSIPTNEKLFF.

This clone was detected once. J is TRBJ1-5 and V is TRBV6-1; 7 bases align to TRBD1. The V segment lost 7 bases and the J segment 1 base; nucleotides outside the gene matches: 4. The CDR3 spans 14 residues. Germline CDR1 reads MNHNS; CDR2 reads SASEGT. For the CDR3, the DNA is TGTGCCAGCAATCCGACAGGGAGCAATCAGCCCCAGCATTTT. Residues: CASNPTGSNQPQHF.

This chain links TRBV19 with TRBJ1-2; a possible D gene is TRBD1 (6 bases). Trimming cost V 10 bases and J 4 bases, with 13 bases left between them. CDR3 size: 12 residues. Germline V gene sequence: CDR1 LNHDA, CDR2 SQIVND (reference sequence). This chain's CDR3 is CATAQGSYGYTF. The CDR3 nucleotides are TGTGCCACCGCGCAGGGGTCCTATGGCTACACCTTC.

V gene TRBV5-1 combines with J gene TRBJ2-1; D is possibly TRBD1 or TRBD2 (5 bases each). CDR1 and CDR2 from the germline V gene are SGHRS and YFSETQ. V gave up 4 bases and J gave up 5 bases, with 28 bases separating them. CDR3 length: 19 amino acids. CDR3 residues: CASSVGRQWDPSQNNEQFF. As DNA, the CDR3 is TGCGCCAGCAGCGTAGGACGACAGTGGGACCCATCTCAAAACAATGAGCAGTTCTTC.

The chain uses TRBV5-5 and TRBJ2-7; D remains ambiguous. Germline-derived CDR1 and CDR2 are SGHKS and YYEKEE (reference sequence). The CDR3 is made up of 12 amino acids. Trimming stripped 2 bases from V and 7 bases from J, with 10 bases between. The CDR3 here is CASSFAGREQYF. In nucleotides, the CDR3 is TGTGCCAGCAGCTTTGCCGGGCGAGAGCAGTACTTC.

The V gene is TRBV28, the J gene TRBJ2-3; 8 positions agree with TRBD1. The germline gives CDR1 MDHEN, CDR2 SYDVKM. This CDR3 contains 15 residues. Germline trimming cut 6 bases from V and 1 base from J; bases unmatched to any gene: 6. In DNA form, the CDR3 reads TGTGCCAGCAGCCCGACAGGGGAAGGCACAGATACGCAGTATTTT. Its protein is CASSPTGEGTDTQYF.

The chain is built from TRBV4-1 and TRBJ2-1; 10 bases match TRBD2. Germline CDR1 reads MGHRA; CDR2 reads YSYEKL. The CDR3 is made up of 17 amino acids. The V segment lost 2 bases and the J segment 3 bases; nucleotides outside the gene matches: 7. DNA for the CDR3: TGCGCCAGCAGCCAACTCCTAGCGGGGGCCAGCTACAATGAGCAGTTCTTC. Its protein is CASSQLLAGASYNEQFF.

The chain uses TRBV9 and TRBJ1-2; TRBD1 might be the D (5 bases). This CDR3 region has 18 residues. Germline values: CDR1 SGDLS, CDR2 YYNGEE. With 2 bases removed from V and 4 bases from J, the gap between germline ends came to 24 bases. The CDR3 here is CASSVIGFRDAGLYGYTF. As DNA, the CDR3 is TGTGCCAGCAGCGTTATAGGGTTCCGGGATGCAGGGCTCTATGGCTACACCTTC.

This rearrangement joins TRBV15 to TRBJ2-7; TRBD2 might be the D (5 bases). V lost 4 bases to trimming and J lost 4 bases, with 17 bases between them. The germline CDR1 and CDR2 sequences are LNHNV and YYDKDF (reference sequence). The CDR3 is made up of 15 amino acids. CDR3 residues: CATSKAPLAGYEQYF. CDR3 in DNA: TGTGCCACCAGCAAGGCTCCTCTAGCAGGTTACGAGCAGTACTTC.

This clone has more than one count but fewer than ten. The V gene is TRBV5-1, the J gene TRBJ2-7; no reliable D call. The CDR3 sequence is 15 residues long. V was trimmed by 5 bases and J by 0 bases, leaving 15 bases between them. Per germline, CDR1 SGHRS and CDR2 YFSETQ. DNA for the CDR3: TGCGCCAGCAGTAGGACGGACGGTTTCTCCTACGAGCAGTACTTC. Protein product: CASSRTDGFSYEQYF.

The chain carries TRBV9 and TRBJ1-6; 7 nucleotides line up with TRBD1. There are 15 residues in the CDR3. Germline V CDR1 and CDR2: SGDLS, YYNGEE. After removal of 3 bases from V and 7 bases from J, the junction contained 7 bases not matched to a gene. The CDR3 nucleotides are TGTGCCAGCAGCGGCCGGGACAGTCAAAATTCACCCCTCCACTTT. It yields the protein CASSGRDSQNSPLHF.

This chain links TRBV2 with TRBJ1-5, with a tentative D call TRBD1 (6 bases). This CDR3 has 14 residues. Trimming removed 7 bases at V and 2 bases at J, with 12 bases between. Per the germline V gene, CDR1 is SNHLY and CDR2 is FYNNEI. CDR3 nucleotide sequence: TGTGCCAGCACCCGCTCAGGGGGCAATCAGCCCCAGCATTTT. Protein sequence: CASTRSGGNQPQHF.

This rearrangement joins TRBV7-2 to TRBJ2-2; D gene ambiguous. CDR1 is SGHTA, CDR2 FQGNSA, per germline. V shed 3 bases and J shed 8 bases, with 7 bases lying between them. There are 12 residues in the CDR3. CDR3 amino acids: CASSLKLGELFF. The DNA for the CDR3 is TGTGCCAGCAGCTTGAAGTTAGGGGAGCTGTTTTTT.

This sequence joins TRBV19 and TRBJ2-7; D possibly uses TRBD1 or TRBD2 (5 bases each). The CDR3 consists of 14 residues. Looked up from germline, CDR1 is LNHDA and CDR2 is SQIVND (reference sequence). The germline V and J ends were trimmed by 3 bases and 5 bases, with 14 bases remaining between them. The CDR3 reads CASSIGQGVDEQYF. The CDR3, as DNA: TGTGCCAGTAGTATCGGGCAGGGAGTCGACGAGCAGTACTTC.

The CDR3 reads CASSQEGGTRRSYNEQFF. DNA for the CDR3: TGTGCCAGCAGCCAAGAGGGAGGGACACGCCGTTCCTACAATGAGCAGTTCTTC. This rearrangement joins TRBV14 to TRBJ2-1, with D possibly matching TRBD2 (7 bases). The V end was cut by 0 bases, the J end by 1 base, with 16 bases between. CDR1 is SGHDN, CDR2 FVKESK, per germline. This CDR3 has 18 residues.

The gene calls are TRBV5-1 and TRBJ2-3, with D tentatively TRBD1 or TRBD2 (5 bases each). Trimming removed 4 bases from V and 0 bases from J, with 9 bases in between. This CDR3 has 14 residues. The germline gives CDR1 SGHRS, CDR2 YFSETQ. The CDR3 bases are TGCGCCAGCAGCCGGGACCATAGCACAGATACGCAGTATTTT. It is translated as CASSRDHSTDTQYF.

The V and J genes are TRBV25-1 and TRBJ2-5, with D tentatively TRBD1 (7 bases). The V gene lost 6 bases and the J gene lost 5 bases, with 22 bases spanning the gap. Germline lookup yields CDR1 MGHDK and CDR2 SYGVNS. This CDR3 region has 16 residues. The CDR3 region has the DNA TGTGCCAGCAGCTCCAGTGGAGGGGGCCATAGGGAGACCCAGTACTTC. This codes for CASSSSGGGHRETQYF.

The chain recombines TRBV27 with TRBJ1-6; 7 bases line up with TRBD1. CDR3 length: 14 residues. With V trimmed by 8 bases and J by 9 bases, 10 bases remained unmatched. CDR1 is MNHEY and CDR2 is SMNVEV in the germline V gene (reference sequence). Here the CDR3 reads CASRPGQAISPLHF. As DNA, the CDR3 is TGTGCCAGCCGCCCCGGACAGGCCATTTCACCCCTCCACTTT.

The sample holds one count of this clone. CDR3 region: CSVISREGQKNIQYF. The CDR3, as DNA: TGCAGCGTCATATCGCGGGAGGGCCAGAAAAACATTCAGTACTTC. The rearrangement joins TRBV29-1 to TRBJ2-4, with 9 bases identical to TRBD2. The CDR3 length is 15 residues. The J segment lost 4 bases and the V segment lost 6 bases, leaving 10 bases of the junction unmatched. Germline lookup yields CDR1 SQVTM and CDR2 ANQGSEA.

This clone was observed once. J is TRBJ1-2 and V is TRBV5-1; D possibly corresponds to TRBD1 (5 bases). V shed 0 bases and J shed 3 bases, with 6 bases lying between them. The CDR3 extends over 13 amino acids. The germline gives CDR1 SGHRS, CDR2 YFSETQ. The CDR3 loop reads CASSLEGDYGYTF. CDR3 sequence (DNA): TGCGCCAGCAGCTTGGAAGGGGACTATGGCTACACCTTC.

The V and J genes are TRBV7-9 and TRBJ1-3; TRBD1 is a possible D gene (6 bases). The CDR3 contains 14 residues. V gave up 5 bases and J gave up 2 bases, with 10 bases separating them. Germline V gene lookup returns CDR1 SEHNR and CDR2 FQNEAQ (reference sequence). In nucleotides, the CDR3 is TGTGCCAGCAGCGGTCGGACAGCTGGAAACACCATATATTTT. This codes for CASSGRTAGNTIYF.

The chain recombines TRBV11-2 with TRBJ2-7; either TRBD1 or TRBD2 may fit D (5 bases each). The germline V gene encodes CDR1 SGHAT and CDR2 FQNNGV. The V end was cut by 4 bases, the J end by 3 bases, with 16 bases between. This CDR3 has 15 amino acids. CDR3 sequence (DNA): TGTGCCAGCAGCTCCTACCGGGACCGCCACTACGAGCAGTACTTC. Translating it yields CASSSYRDRHYEQYF. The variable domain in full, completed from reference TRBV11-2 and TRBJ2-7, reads EAGVAQSPRYKIIEKRQSVAFWCNPISGHATLYWYQQILGQGPKLLIQFQNNGVVDDSQLPKDRFSAERLKGVDSTLKIQPAKLEDSAVYLCASSSYRDRHYEQYFGPGTRLTVT.

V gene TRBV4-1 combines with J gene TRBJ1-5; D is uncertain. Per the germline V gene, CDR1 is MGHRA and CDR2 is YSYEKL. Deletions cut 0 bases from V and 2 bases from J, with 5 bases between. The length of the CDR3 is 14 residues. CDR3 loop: CASSQERGNQPQHF. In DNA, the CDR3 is TGCGCCAGCAGCCAAGAACGGGGCAATCAGCCCCAGCATTTT.

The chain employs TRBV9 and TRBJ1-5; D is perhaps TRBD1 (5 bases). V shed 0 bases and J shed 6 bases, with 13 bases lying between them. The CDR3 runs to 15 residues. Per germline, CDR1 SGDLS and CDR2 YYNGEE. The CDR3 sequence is CASSVGGGGGQPQHF. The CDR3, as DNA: TGTGCCAGCAGCGTAGGGGGAGGTGGGGGTCAGCCCCAGCATTTT.

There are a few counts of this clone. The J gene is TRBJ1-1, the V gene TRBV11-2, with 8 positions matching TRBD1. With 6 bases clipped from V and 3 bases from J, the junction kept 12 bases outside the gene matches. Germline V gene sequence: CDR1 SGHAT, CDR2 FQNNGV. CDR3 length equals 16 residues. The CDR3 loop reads CASRSHQGAWYTEAFF. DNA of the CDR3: TGTGCCAGCAGATCTCATCAGGGGGCCTGGTACACTGAAGCTTTCTTT.